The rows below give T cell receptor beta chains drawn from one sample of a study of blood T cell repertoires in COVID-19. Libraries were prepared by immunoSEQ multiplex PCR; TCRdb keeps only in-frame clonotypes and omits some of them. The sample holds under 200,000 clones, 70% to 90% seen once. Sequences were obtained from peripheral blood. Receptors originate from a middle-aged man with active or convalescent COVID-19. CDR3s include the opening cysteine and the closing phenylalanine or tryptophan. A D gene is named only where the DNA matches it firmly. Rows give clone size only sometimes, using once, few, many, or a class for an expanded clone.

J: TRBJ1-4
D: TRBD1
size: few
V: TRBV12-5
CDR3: CASGLAPSTGTNEKLFF
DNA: TGTGCTAGTGGTTTGGCCCCATCGACAGGGACTAATGAAAAACTGTTTTTT

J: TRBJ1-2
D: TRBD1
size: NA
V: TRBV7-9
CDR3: CASSLPGQADNGYTF
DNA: TGTGCCAGCAGCCTTCCGGGACAGGCGGACAATGGCTACACCTTC

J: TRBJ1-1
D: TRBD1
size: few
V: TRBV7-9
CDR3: CASSLAGQLEAFF
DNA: TGTGCCAGCAGCTTGGCGGGACAGCTTGAAGCTTTCTTT

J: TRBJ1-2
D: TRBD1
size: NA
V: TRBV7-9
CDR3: CASSPRQGAYGYTF
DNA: TGTGCCAGCAGCCCCCGACAGGGTGCCTATGGCTACACCTTC

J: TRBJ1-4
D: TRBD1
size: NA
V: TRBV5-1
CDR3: CASSMTGQNEKLFF
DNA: TGCGCCAGCAGCATGACAGGGCAAAATGAAAAACTGTTTTTT

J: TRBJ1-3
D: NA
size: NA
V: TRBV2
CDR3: CASIGGGSGNTIYF
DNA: TGTGCCAGCATAGGCGGGGGATCTGGAAACACCATATATTTT

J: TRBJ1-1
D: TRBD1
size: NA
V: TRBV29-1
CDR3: CSAGQGNTEAFF
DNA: TGCAGCGCAGGACAGGGGAACACTGAAGCTTTCTTT

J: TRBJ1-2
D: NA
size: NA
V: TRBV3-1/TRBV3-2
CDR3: CASSQGGLNRHGYTF
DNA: TGTGCCAGCAGCCAAGGTGGTTTAAACAGGCACGGCTACACCTTC

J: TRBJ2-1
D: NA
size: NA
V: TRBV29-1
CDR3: CSVADNEQFF
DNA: TGCAGCGTTGCAGACAATGAGCAGTTCTTC

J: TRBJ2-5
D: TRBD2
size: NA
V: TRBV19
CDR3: CASSPGGETQYF
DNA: TGTGCCAGTAGTCCGGGGGGAGAGACCCAGTACTTC

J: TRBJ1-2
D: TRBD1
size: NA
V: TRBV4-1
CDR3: CASSQTGTAYGYTF
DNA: TGCGCCAGCAGCCAAACCGGGACAGCTTATGGCTACACCTTC

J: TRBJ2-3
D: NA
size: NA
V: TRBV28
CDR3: CASSGGRGGTDTQYF
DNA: TGTGCCAGCAGTGGGGGCAGGGGTGGCACAGATACGCAGTATTTT

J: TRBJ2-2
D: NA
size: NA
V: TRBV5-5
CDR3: CASSPGRDYTGELFF
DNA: TGTGCCAGCAGCCCAGGACGGGACTACACCGGGGAGCTGTTTTTT

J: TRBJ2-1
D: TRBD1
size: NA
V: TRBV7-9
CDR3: CASSRWDSYNEQFF
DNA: TGTGCCAGCAGCCGATGGGACAGCTACAATGAGCAGTTCTTC

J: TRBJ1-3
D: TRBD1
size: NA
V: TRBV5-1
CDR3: CASSLGEGASGNTIYF
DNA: TGCGCCAGCAGCTTGGGTGAGGGGGCGTCTGGAAACACCATATATTTT

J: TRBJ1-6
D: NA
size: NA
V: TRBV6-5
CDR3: CASSRKDSPLHF
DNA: TGTGCCAGCAGCAGGAAGGATTCACCCCTCCACTTT

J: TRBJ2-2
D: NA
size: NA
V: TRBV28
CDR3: CASTGQNTGELFF
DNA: TGTGCCAGCACGGGACAGAACACCGGGGAGCTGTTTTTT

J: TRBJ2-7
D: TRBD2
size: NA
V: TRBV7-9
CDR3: CASSLGRTSPHEQYF
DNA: TGTGCCAGCAGCTTAGGTAGGACTAGCCCGCACGAGCAGTACTTC

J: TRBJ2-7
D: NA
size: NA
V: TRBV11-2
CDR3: CASSFSQGQEQYF
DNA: TGTGCCAGCAGCTTCTCACAGGGTCAAGAGCAGTACTTC

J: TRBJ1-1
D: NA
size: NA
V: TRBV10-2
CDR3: CASSDQQNTEAFF
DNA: TGCGCCAGCAGTGACCAACAGAACACTGAAGCTTTCTTT

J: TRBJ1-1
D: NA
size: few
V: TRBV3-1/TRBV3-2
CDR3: CASSRTGVPEAFF
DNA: TGTGCCAGCAGCCGCACGGGGGTCCCTGAAGCTTTCTTT

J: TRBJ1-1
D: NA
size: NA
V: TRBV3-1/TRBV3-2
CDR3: CASSSRGANTEAFF
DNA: TGTGCCAGCAGCTCCAGGGGCGCGAACACTGAAGCTTTCTTT

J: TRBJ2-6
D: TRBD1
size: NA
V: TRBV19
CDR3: CASSSRDRGFAGANVLTF
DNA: TGTGCCAGTAGTAGTCGGGACAGGGGTTTCGCTGGGGCCAACGTCCTGACTTTC

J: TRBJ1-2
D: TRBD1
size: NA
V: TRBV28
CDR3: CASSPGTATNYGYTF
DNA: TGTGCCAGCAGCCCGGGGACAGCCACTAACTATGGCTACACCTTC

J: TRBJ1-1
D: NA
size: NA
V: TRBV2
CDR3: CASSVPPNTEAFF
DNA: TGTGCCAGCAGTGTTCCTCCGAACACTGAAGCTTTCTTT

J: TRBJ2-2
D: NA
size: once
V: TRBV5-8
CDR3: CASSFYGELFF
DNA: TGTGCCAGCAGCTTCTACGGGGAGCTGTTTTTT

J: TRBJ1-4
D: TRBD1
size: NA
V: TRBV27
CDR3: CASSLSQTGTNEKLFF
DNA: TGTGCCAGCAGTTTATCGCAGACAGGGACTAATGAAAAACTGTTTTTT

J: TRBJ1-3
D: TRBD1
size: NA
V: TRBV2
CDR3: CASQGARNPGEIIYF
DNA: TGTGCCAGTCAGGGGGCCAGGAACCCAGGAGAAATCATATATTTT

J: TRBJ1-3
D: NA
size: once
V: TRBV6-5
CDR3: CASSRQDSGNTIYF
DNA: TGTGCCAGCAGCAGACAGGACTCTGGAAACACCATATATTTT

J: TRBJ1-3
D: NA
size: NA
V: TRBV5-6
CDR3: CASSLRETRGNTIYF
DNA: TGTGCCAGCAGCTTGCGGGAGACCCGTGGAAACACCATATATTTT